This TCR beta chain was recorded in a study of blood T cell repertoires in COVID-19. About the research overall: The origin of the acute and convalescent COVID-19 samples was the United States, Italy and Spain. In each case, the material was cDNA or gDNA derived from T cells, B-cell-depleted T cells, or PBMCs.

Authors' analysis steps: It was from reference gene primer amplification that nucleated cell counts were estimated. Method: immunoSEQ multiplex PCR; TCRdb's copy keeps in-frame clones and lacks some. D and trimming come from the DNA, and the V and J calls and clone size come from that table. The sample includes approximately 170,000 clones, around 81% of them seen just once. The ends were cut back, 4 bases at V and 0 bases at J, with 16 bases in the middle. This CDR3 has 17 amino acids. Germline-derived CDR1 and CDR2 are LNHDA and SQIVND (reference sequence). Followed longitudinally, the Seattle patients had been enrolled during active infection.

The rearrangement uses TRBV19 and TRBJ2-4; D is perhaps TRBD1 (6 bases). Sequencing input: peripheral blood. The sequence came from a woman older than 75 with COVID-19, enrolled during active disease. CDR3 in amino acids: CASSSSGAKLAKNIQYF. DNA for the CDR3: TGTGCCAGTAGTAGCTCAGGGGCCAAGCTAGCCAAAAACATTCAGTACTTC.